This TCR beta chain emerged from a study of shared clonotypes between healthy human individuals. On the study more broadly: Each donor's CD8 memory used one plate, CD8 naive two, each CD4 subset three.

Turning to this clone: As yet, its antigen is unknown.

Genomic DNA of each subset was evenly split across several immunoSEQ plates. Only in-frame clones appear in the TCRdb table, and some are missing; sequencing was by immunoSEQ multiplex PCR. The sample lists around 640,000 clones, 95% to 97% occurring once. CD45RO-negative cells were positively selected for CCR7, leaving out terminally differentiated effector memory CD45RA+ cells. Free of recent acute infections or vaccinations, the donors were healthy HIV-negative adults. Findings and caveats of the study: Clonotypes which were not shared had lower generation probabilities than clonotypes that all four donors shared.

This receptor was identified in a woman younger than 45 in good health. Sequencing was done on a sample of naive CD8+ T cells sorted from blood.

The CDR3 sequence is CASSEEVRGGYEQYF. In DNA, the CDR3 is TGTGCCAGCAGTGAAGAAGTCAGGGGAGGCTACGAGCAGTACTTC. The chain combines TRBV6-1 with TRBJ2-7; D assignment may be TRBD1 or TRBD2 (6 bases each). The CDR3 loop spans 15 amino acids. Germline CDR1 is MNHNS and CDR2 is SASEGT. V lost 1 base and J lost 3, with 13 bases in between.